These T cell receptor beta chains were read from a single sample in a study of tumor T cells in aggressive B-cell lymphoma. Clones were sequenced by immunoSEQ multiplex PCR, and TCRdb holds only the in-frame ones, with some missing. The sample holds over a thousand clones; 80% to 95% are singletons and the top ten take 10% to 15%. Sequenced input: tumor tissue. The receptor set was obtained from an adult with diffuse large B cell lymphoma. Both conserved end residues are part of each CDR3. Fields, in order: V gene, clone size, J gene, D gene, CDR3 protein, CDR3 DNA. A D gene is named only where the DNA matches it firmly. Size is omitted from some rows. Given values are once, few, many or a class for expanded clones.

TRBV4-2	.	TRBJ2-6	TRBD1	CASSQDGTGRSGANVLTF	TGTGCCAGCAGCCAAGACGGGACAGGGAGGTCTGGGGCCAACGTCCTGACTTTC
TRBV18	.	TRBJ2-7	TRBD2	CASSPTGLAEYEQYF	TGTGCCAGCTCACCAACTGGACTAGCGGAATACGAGCAGTACTTC
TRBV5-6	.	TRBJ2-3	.	CASSLGQRTDTQYF	TGTGCCAGCAGCTTGGGACAGCGCACAGATACGCAGTATTTT
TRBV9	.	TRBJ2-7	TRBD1	CASSGPGQGIYEQYF	TGTGCCAGCAGCGGACCGGGACAGGGGATCTACGAGCAGTACTTC
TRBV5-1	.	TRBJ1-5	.	CASSLARQYNQPQHF	TGCGCCAGCAGCTTGGCTAGGCAGTACAATCAGCCCCAGCATTTT
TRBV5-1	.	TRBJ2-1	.	CASSLGSQGSYNEQFF	TGCGCCAGCAGCCTTGGTTCACAGGGAAGCTACAATGAGCAGTTCTTC
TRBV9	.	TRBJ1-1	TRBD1	CASSAYGTGSTEAFF	TGTGCCAGCAGCGCTTACGGGACAGGGTCCACTGAAGCTTTCTTT
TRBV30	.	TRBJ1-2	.	CAWSGTARGYTF	TGTGCCTGGAGCGGAACGGCGCGGGGCTACACCTTC
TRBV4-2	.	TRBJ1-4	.	CASSQEGGLEEKLFF	TGTGCCAGCAGCCAAGAGGGGGGGCTCGAAGAAAAACTGTTTTTT
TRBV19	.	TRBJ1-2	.	CASSIARSSNYGYTF	TGTGCCAGTAGTATTGCTAGGTCTTCTAACTATGGCTACACCTTC
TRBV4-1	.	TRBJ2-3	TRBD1	CASSLGQRTDTQYF	TGCGCCAGCAGCCTGGGACAGCGCACAGATACGCAGTATTTT
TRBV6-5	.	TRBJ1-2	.	CASSYEGDGPYGYTF	TGTGCCAGCAGTTACGAGGGGGACGGTCCCTATGGCTACACCTTC
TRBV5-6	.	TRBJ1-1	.	CASSTPTTLSNTEAFF	TGTGCCAGCAGCACGCCCACTACCCTCTCGAACACTGAAGCTTTCTTT
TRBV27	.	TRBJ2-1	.	CASSFSGQNDQFF	TGTGCCAGCAGTTTCTCCGGACAGAATGATCAGTTCTTC
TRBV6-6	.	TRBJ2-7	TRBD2	CASSYSVTGTSSPYF	TGTGCCAGCAGTTACTCGGTTACCGGGACTAGCTCCCCGTACTTC
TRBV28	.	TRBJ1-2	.	CASRGGGAKGYTF	TGTGCCAGTAGGGGAGGGGGGGCAAAGGGCTACACCTTC
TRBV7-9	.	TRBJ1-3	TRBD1	CASSPTLTGRGNTIYF	TGTGCCAGCAGCCCCACTCTGACAGGGAGAGGAAACACCATATATTTT
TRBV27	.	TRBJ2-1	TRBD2	CASQLARYNEQFF	TGTGCCAGCCAACTAGCGCGCTACAATGAGCAGTTCTTC
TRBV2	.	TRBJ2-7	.	CASSVREMGSYEQYF	TGTGCCAGCAGTGTTCGGGAGATGGGCTCCTACGAGCAGTACTTC
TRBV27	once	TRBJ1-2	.	CASSLKGPGYGYTF	TGTGCCAGCAGTTTAAAAGGACCAGGGTATGGCTACACCTTC
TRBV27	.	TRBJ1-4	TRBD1	CASSPGTGNEKLFF	TGTGCCAGCAGCCCCGGGACAGGAAATGAAAAACTGTTTTTT
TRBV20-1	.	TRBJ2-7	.	CSARKTDEQYF	TGCAGTGCTAGAAAAACGGACGAGCAGTACTTC
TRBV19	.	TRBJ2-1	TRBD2	CASSMSSGSLSYNEQFF	TGTGCCAGTAGTATGTCTAGCGGATCCCTCTCCTACAATGAGCAGTTCTTC
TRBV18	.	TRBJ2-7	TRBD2	CASGRAGDEQYF	TGTGCCAGCGGCAGAGCGGGAGACGAGCAGTACTTC
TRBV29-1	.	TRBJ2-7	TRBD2	CSVDGGTSGGYEQYF	TGCAGCGTTGATGGTGGGACTAGCGGAGGCTACGAGCAGTACTTC
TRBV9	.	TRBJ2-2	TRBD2	CASSVGLAGNTGELFF	TGTGCCAGCAGCGTAGGACTAGCGGGGAACACCGGGGAGCTGTTTTTT
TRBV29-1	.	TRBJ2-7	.	CSVTSPRSYEQYF	TGCAGCGTTACTAGTCCGCGATCCTACGAGCAGTACTTC
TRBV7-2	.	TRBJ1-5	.	CASSLVGGANQPQHF	TGTGCCAGCAGCTTAGTCGGCGGAGCAAATCAGCCCCAGCATTTT
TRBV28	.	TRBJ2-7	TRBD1	CASSRQGLIYEQYF	TGTGCCAGCAGTAGACAGGGGCTGATCTACGAGCAGTACTTC
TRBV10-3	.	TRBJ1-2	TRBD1	CAISVEGAGYGYTF	TGTGCCATCAGTGTGGAGGGGGCAGGATATGGCTACACCTTC
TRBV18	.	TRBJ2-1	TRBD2	CASSPPGAGGYNEQFF	TGTGCCAGCTCACCACCGGGAGCGGGAGGGTACAATGAGCAGTTCTTC
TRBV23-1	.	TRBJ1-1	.	CASRYQMNTEAFF	TGCGCCAGCAGGTATCAGATGAACACTGAAGCTTTCTTT
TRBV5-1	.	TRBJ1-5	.	CASSLGLGASNQPQHF	TGCGCCAGCAGCTTGGGTTTAGGGGCGAGCAATCAGCCCCAGCATTTT
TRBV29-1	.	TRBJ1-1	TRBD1	CSVDRDSTTEAFF	TGCAGCGTGGACCGGGACAGTACCACTGAAGCTTTCTTT
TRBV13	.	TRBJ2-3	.	CASSSRVTNPTDTQYF	TGTGCCAGCAGCTCTCGTGTAACAAACCCAACAGATACGCAGTATTTT
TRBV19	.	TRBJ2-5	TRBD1	CASKRDRGQETQYF	TGTGCCAGTAAAAGGGACAGGGGTCAAGAGACCCAGTACTTC
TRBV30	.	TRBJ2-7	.	CAWSVFGGVEQYF	TGTGCCTGGAGTGTATTCGGCGGGGTCGAGCAGTACTTC
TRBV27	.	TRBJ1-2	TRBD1	CASSFDRATYGYTF	TGTGCCAGCAGTTTCGACAGGGCAACGTATGGCTACACCTTC